The 11 T cell receptor beta chains presented below share a single source sample, sequenced in a study of regulatory T cells in long-lasting Graves disease. Time point here: persistent/refractory GD, antithyroid drugs over 5 years with positive TRAb. RNA isolated from PBMCs was used to make the TCR library. Building the TCR beta libraries relied on iRepertoire HTBI primers, and CDR3 regions underwent Arm-PCR. Via MiXCR, TCRdb re-called the multiplex PCR reads, giving one row per CDR3 protein. The table has approximately 400,000 distinct CDR3 sequences, roughly 20% seen once. The sample was peripheral blood mononuclear cells (PBMCs), taken when the disease was refractory, from a patient treated with antithyroid drugs. All receptors come from a female donor with Graves disease.

There are many counts of this clonotype. This chain joins TRBV6-2 or TRBV6-3 and TRBJ1-1, with D maybe TRBD1 (6 bases). The germline V and J ends were trimmed by 2 bases and 0 bases, with 16 bases remaining between them. CDR3 length: 17 amino acids. The germline V gene has CDR1 MNHEY and CDR2 SVGEGT. CDR3 residues: CASSYRTRGTLNTEAFF. The CDR3 nucleotides read TGTGCCAGCAGTTACCGAACAAGGGGGACCCTGAACACTGAAGCTTTCTTT.

This clonotype was seen a handful of times. The chain couples TRBV6-2 or TRBV6-3 to TRBJ2-2; D is perhaps TRBD2 (5 bases). V lost 2 bases, J lost 4 bases, and 11 bases lay in between. CDR3 size: 15 residues. Per germline, CDR1 MNHEY and CDR2 SVGEGT. In DNA form, the CDR3 reads TGTGCCAGCAGTTACGGGAGTCCGGGCACCGGGGAGCTGTTTTTT. Its protein product is CASSYGSPGTGELFF.

This clonotype was counted at least ten times. This chain links TRBV7-9 with TRBJ2-7; perhaps TRBD1 as D (6 bases). The CDR3 is 15 residues long. Germline loops: CDR1 SEHNR, CDR2 FQNEAQ (reference sequence). V lost 4 bases and J lost 6, with 19 bases in between. CDR3 nucleotides: TGTGCCAGCAGCTCGACTTGGGGGCATACGTCCGAGCAGTACTTC. Protein product: CASSSTWGHTSEQYF.

This clonotype was recorded many times. The chain recombines TRBV2 with TRBJ2-1; either TRBD1 or TRBD2 may fit D (5 bases each). Germline values: CDR1 SNHLY, CDR2 FYNNEI. CDR3 length: 15 residues. Trimming left V 6 bases short and J 9 bases short, with 21 bases between. The CDR3 protein is CASSGVAGREGEQFF. CDR3 bases: TGTGCCAGCAGCGGCGTGGCAGGGAGAGAAGGTGAGCAGTTCTTC. The variable domain in full, with the rest retrieved from reference TRBV2 and TRBJ2-1, is EPEVTQTPSHQVTQMGQEVILRCVPISNHLYFYWYRQILGQKVEFLVSFYNNEISEKSEIFDDQFSVERPDGSNFTLKIRSTKLEDSAMYFCASSGVAGREGEQFFGPGTRLTVL.

This clonotype appeared many times. J is TRBJ2-5 and V is TRBV7-8; 7 bases fit TRBD1. After removal of 1 base from V and 4 bases from J, the junction contained 15 bases not matched to a gene. The CDR3 runs 18 residues. Germline values: CDR1 SGHVS, CDR2 FQNEAQ. The CDR3 nucleotides are TGTGCCAGCAGCTTAGATAGAGGAACAGGGGAAGAGGGAGAGACCCAGTACTTC. Its protein is CASSLDRGTGEEGETQYF.

The sample holds a few counts of this clonotype. The chain joins TRBV12-3 or TRBV12-4 to TRBJ1-5; D is perhaps TRBD1 (6 bases). This CDR3 has 15 amino acids. The ends were cut back, 6 bases at V and 1 base at J, with 13 bases in the middle. As DNA, the CDR3 is TGTGCCAGCAGCAGACAGGTCGGGAGCAATCAGCCCCAGCATTTT. Its translation is CASSRQVGSNQPQHF.

There are many counts of this clonotype. CDR3 region: CASSFRDYTDEQYF. CDR3 sequence (DNA): TGTGCCAGCAGTTTCAGGGACTACACGGACGAGCAGTACTTC. J is TRBJ2-7 and V is TRBV27; TRBD2 aligns across 7 bases. In germline, CDR1 is MNHEY, CDR2 SMNVEV (reference sequence). V shed 3 bases and J 5 bases; nucleotides not matched to a gene: 7. The CDR3 loop spans 14 amino acids.

As concerns this clonotype: A single base separates this from a much larger clone, so it may be a read error. The V call is TRBV2, the J call TRBJ2-7; 8 bases line up with TRBD2. The germline CDR1 and CDR2 sequences are SNHLY and FYNNEI. The J segment lost 5 bases and the V segment lost 2 bases, leaving 14 bases of the junction unmatched. CDR3 length equals 17 residues. CDR3 loop: CASSERRGVLGLDEQYF. The DNA of the CDR3 is TGTGCCAGCAGTGAAAGGCGGGGGGTCTTGGGTCTAGACGAGCAGTACTTC.

This clonotype was found many times. The chain recombines TRBV20-1 with TRBJ2-5, with 8 positions matching TRBD2. The germline CDR1 and CDR2 sequences are DFQATT and SNEGSKA (reference sequence). Trimming cost V 1 base and J 1 base; bases outside gene matches: 5. The CDR3 is made up of 15 amino acids. Here the CDR3 DNA reads TGCAGTGCTAGAGGGGGACTAGGGCCCCAAGAGACCCAGTACTTC. Translated: CSARGGLGPQETQYF.

This clonotype was observed many times. The chain employs TRBV19 and TRBJ2-7, with TRBD2 identical over 14 bases. Germline V CDR1 and CDR2: LNHDA, SQIVND (reference sequence). This CDR3 is 16 amino acids long. V shed 7 bases and J 4 bases; nucleotides not matched to a gene: 9. The DNA for the CDR3 is TGTGCCAGTACGCCCGGGACTAGCGGGAGTGGGTACGAGCAGTACTTC. Translating gives CASTPGTSGSGYEQYF.

The chain uses TRBV13 and TRBJ1-2; D uncertain. V lost 5 bases and J lost 5, with 15 bases in between. CDR1 PRHDT and CDR2 FYEKMQ come from the germline V gene (reference sequence). The CDR3 covers 14 residues. The CDR3 reads CASSIGATGYGYTF. CDR3 DNA: TGTGCCAGCAGCATCGGTGCCACTGGGTATGGCTACACCTTC.